This T cell receptor beta chain is drawn from a study of blood T cell repertoires in COVID-19. Whole-study context: Italy, Spain and the United States were the sources of the convalescent and acute COVID-19 samples.

Source study methods: By means of reference gene primer amplification, nucleated cell counts were estimated. Assay used: immunoSEQ multiplex PCR; TCRdb lists only in-frame clones, some missing. Clonal size and the V and J genes are those of that table, whereas D and trimming came from the DNA. The data contain approximately 180,000 clones, approximately 85% of them singletons. Trimming pared 7 bases from V and 8 bases from J, leaving 20 bases between. Per germline, CDR1 SGHTA and CDR2 FQGNSA. The CDR3 covers 15 residues. This receptor was identified in a human donor with active or convalescent COVID-19. The donor label of this sample is uncertain. Sequencing was performed on peripheral blood. V is TRBV7-2 and J is TRBJ2-2, with D uncertain. For the CDR3, the DNA is TGTGCCAGCACCCGTAGTAGCCCTCTTAGGGGGGAGCTGTTTTTT. Protein: CASTRSSPLRGELFF. Full variable domain (missing parts from reference TRBV7-2 and TRBJ2-2): GAGVSQSPSNKVTEKGKDVELRCDPISGHTALYWYRQSLGQGLEFLIYFQGNSAPDKSGLPSDRFSAERTGGSVSTLTIQRTQQEDSAVYLCASTRSSPLRGELFFGEGSRLTVL.